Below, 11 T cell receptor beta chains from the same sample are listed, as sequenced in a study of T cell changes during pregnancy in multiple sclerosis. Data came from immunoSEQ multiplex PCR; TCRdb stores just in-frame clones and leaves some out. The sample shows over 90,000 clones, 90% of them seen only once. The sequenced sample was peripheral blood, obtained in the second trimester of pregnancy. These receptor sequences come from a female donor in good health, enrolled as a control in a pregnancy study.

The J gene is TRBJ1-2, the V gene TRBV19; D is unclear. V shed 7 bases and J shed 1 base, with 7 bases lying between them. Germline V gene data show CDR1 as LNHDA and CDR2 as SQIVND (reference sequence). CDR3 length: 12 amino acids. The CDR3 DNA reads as TGTGCCAGTAAAGCCATTAACTATGGCTACACCTTC. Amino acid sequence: CASKAINYGYTF.

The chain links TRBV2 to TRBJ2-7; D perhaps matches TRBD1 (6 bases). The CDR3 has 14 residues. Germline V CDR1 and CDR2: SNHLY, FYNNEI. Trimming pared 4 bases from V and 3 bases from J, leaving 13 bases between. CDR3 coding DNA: TGTGCCAGCAGTGGGGGGCAGCGTGTCTACGAGCAGTACTTC. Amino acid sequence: CASSGGQRVYEQYF.

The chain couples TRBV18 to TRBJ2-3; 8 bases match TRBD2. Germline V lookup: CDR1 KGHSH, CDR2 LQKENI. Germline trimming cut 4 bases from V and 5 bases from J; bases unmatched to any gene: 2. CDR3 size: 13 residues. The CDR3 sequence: CASSRTSRDTQYF. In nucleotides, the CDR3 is TGTGCCAGCTCACGGACTAGCCGAGATACGCAGTATTTT.

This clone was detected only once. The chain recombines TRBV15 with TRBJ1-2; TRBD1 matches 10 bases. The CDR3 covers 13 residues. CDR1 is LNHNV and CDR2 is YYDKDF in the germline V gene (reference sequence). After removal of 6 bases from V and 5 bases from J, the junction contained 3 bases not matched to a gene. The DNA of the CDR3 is TGTGCCACCAGTACGGACAGGGGGTATGGCTACACCTTC. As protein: CATSTDRGYGYTF.

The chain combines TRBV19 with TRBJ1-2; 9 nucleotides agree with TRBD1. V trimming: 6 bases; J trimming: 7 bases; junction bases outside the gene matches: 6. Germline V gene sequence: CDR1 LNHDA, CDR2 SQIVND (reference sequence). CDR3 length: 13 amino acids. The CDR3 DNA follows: TGTGCCAGTAGGTCGGACAGGGGACTTGGCTACACCTTC. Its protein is CASRSDRGLGYTF.

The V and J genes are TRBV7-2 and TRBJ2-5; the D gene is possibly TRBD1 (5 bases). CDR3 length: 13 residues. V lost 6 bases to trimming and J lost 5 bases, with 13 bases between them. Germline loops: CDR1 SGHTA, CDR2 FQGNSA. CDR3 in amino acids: CASRPTGLETQYF. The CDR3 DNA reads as TGTGCCAGCAGACCAACAGGTTTGGAGACCCAGTACTTC.

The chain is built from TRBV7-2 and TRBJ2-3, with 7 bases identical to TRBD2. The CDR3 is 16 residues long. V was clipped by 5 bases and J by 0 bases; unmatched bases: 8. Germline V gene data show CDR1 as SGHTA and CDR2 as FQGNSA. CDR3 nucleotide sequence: TGTGCCAGCAGCCCCCGTGGAGCGGGAAGCACAGATACGCAGTATTTT. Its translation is CASSPRGAGSTDTQYF.

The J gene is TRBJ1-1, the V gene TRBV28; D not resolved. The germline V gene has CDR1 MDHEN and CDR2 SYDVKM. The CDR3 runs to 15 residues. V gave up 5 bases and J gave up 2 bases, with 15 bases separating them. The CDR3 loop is CASSPSSGFNTEAFF. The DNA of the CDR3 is TGTGCCAGCAGTCCCAGCTCGGGGTTTAACACTGAAGCTTTCTTT.

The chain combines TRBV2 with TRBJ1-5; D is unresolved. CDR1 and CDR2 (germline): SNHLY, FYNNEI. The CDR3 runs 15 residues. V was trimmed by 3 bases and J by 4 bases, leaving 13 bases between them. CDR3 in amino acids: CASSESESANQPQHF. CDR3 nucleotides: TGTGCCAGCAGTGAGTCCGAGAGTGCTAATCAGCCCCAGCATTTT. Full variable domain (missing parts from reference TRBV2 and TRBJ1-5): EPEVTQTPSHQVTQMGQEVILRCVPISNHLYFYWYRQILGQKVEFLVSFYNNEISEKSEIFDDQFSVERPDGSNFTLKIRSTKLEDSAMYFCASSESESANQPQHFGDGTRLSIL.

CDR3 coding DNA: TGTGCCAGCAGGAGGGGGTTTGGGTTCTCGAACACCGGGGAGCTGTTTTTT. It specifies CASRRGFGFSNTGELFF. The V and J genes are TRBV27 and TRBJ2-2; a possible D gene is TRBD1 (6 bases). The CDR3 sequence is 17 residues long. The V gene's germline CDR1 is MNHEY and CDR2 SMNVEV (reference sequence). The V end lost 6 bases, the J end lost 0 bases, and 17 bases lay between the germline ends.

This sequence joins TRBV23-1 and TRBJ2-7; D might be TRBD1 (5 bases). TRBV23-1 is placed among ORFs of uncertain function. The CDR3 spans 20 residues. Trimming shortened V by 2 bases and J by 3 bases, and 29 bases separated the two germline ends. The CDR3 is CASSQPSESRAGSRFYEQYF. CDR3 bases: TGCGCCAGCAGTCAACCCAGTGAATCGAGAGCAGGGTCCCGCTTCTACGAGCAGTACTTC.